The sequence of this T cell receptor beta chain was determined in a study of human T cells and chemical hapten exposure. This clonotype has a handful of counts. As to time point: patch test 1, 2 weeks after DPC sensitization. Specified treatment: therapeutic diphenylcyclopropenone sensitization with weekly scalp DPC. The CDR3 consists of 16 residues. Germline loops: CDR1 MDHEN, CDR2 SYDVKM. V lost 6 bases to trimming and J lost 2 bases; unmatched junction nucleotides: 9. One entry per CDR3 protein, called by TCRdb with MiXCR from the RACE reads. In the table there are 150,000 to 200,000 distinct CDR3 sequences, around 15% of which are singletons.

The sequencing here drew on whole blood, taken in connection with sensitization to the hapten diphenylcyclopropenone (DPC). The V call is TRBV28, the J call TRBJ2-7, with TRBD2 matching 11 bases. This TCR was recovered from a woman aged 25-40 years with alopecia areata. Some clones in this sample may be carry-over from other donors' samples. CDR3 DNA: TGTGCCAGCAGGCCATCGGGACTAGCGGTTACCTACGAGCAGTACTTC. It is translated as CASRPSGLAVTYEQYF.